This TCR beta chain was recovered during a study of shared clonotypes between healthy human individuals. Comments on this clone: Its target is unknown.

Study-wide results and limits: Memory subsets generally showed smaller estimated richness than naive subsets did.

TCRdb's copy holds only in-frame clones and misses some; the assay was immunoSEQ multiplex PCR. The profile covers under 850,000 clones, with 72% appearing a single time and under 2% taken by the ten largest. The germline V gene encodes CDR1 GTSNPN and CDR2 SVGIG (reference sequence). The CDR3 loop spans 14 amino acids. J lost 2 bases, V lost 2 bases, and 2 bases had no gene match. This clonotype originated in a young woman in good health. The chain is built from TRBV30 and TRBJ1-5; 8 nucleotides line up with TRBD1. The source material was memory CD4+ T cells sorted from blood. Noted subset: CD45RA-negative fraction. The CDR3: CAWSPDRGNQPQHF. The CDR3, as DNA: TGTGCCTGGAGTCCGGACAGGGGCAATCAGCCCCAGCATTTT.